This TCR beta chain is drawn from a study of T-cell reconstitution after alpha-beta-depleted transplantation in children. Preparing the TCRbeta library involved the use of unique molecular identifiers. TCRdb redid the calling of the PCR reads with MiXCR, one entry per CDR3 protein. The sample lists roughly 570,000 distinct CDR3 sequences, over 20% occurring once. This clonotype was picked up many times. This CDR3 has 15 amino acids. Trimming stripped 3 bases from V and 4 bases from J, with 18 bases between. Germline CDR1 DFQATT, CDR2 SNEGSKA (reference sequence). The V gene is TRBV20-1, the J gene TRBJ2-5, with a tentative D call TRBD2 (6 bases). Specimen: PBMCs, collected before TCRalphabeta/CD19-depleted stem cell transplant. The sequence was collected from a boy in the first two years of life with Wiskott-Aldrich syndrome, due to receive a stem cell transplant. CDR3 DNA sequence: TGCAGTGCTAGTAGTCGGGAGAATGGGGGAGAGACCCAGTACTTC. This gives the protein CSASSRENGGETQYF.